Listed below are T cell receptor beta chains from one sample, sequenced in a study of read filtering for tumor transcriptome and immune sequencing. TCRdb processed the reads anew with MiXCR; each CDR3 protein has one entry. In the table there are over 80,000 distinct CDR3 sequences, roughly 12% of which are singletons. Sample: a population of CD138-negative cells sorted from bone marrow. The receptors were gathered from a donor at least 40 years old with multiple myeloma. Both conserved end residues are part of each CDR3. The D gene is left open where the match is weak. Only part of the rows carry a size: once, few, many, or a class if the clone is expanded.

TRBV5-1	.	TRBJ1-1	many	CASSLAGGRGTEAFF	TGCGCCAGCAGCTTGGCCGGGGGGCGTGGGACTGAAGCTTTCTTT
TRBV5-1	.	TRBJ2-5	many	CASSLEPQGGETQYF	TGCGCCAGCAGCTTGGAACCACAGGGCGGGGAGACCCAGTACTTC
TRBV6-5	.	TRBJ1-1	many	CASKVNTEAFF	TGTGCCAGCAAGGTGAACACTGAAGCTTTCTTT
TRBV15	TRBD1	TRBJ2-1	.	CASSREGQGYNEQFF	TGTGCCTCCAGCAGAGAGGGACAGGGCTACAATGAACAGTTCTTC
TRBV10-3	.	TRBJ2-3	many	CAISDQGGEDTQYF	TGTGCCATCAGTGATCAGGGTGGTGAAGATACGCAGTATTTT
TRBV7-2	.	TRBJ2-1	many	CASSLGPRNEQFF	TGTGCCAGCAGCCTGGGGCCGCGGAATGAGCAGTTCTTC
TRBV11-3	TRBD2	TRBJ2-5	few	CASSLGRLAGVETQYF	TGTGCCAGCAGCTTAGGACGACTAGCGGGAGTGGAGACCCAGTACTTC
TRBV10-3	.	TRBJ1-1	few	CATRKDTEAFF	TGTGCCACCAGGAAGGACACTGAAGCTTTCTTT
TRBV7-9	.	TRBJ1-1	many	CASSLFLNTEAFF	TGTGCCAGCAGCTTATTCCTGAACACTGAAGCTTTCTTT
TRBV6-1	TRBD2	TRBJ2-1	many	CASSNLAGVASEQFF	TGTGCCAGCAGCAACTTAGCGGGAGTCGCAAGTGAGCAGTTCTTC
TRBV29-1	.	TRBJ1-1	many	CSVTPGLTENTEAFF	TGCAGCGTTACACCAGGGCTGACAGAGAACACTGAAGCTTTCTTT
TRBV12-3/TRBV12-4	.	TRBJ2-6	many	CASSLQGWVSGANVLTF	TGTGCCAGCAGTTTACAGGGGTGGGTCTCTGGGGCCAACGTCCTGACTTTC
TRBV12-3/TRBV12-4	.	TRBJ1-6	many	CASSLVRSSYNSPLHF	TGTGCCAGCAGTTTAGTCCGCAGCTCCTATAATTCACCCCTCCACTTT
TRBV7-6	TRBD2	TRBJ2-2	many	CASSSPPAGGDTGELFF	TGTGCCAGCAGCTCCCCACCGGCGGGAGGTGACACCGGGGAGCTGTTTTTT
TRBV14	.	TRBJ1-1	many	CASSHGSTEAFF	TGTGCCAGCAGCCACGGAAGCACTGAAGCTTTCTTT
TRBV2	TRBD1	TRBJ2-3	many	CASSELTGADTQYF	TGTGCCAGCAGTGAACTGACAGGGGCAGATACGCAGTATTTT
TRBV5-1	.	TRBJ2-7	many	CASSPARTYEQYF	TGCGCCAGCAGCCCGGCCAGAACCTACGAGCAGTACTTC
TRBV12-3/TRBV12-4	.	TRBJ1-2	few	CASSLISSYYGYTF	TGTGCCAGCAGCCTCATTTCAAGCTACTATGGCTACACCTTC
TRBV19	TRBD2	TRBJ2-1	.	CASAPLAGGLTSYNEQFF	TGTGCCAGTGCCCCACTAGCGGGAGGCCTCACATCCTACAATGAGCAGTTCTTC
TRBV5-1	TRBD1	TRBJ2-1	many	CASSLLGQGASGSQNEQFF	TGCGCCAGCAGCTTGTTGGGACAGGGGGCTAGCGGGAGCCAGAATGAGCAGTTCTTC
TRBV15	.	TRBJ1-5	many	CATSRDARNQPQHF	TGTGCCACCAGCAGAGATGCTCGCAATCAGCCCCAGCATTTT
TRBV12-3/TRBV12-4	TRBD1	TRBJ1-2	.	CASSLLPGQGNYGYTF	TGTGCCAGCAGTTTATTACCGGGACAGGGGAACTATGGCTACACCTTC
TRBV6-5	.	TRBJ2-3	many	CASSSRGPGASTDTQYF	TGTGCCAGCAGTTCCAGGGGACCCGGGGCGAGCACAGATACGCAGTATTTT
TRBV29-1	.	TRBJ1-1	many	CSVGGVAEAFF	TGCAGCGTTGGAGGGGTAGCTGAAGCTTTCTTT
TRBV7-9	.	TRBJ2-3	.	CASSSTTGTDTQYF	TGTGCCAGCAGCTCCACGACAGGCACAGATACGCAGTATTTT
TRBV20-1	TRBD2	TRBJ2-2	many	CSARDQRELSGELFF	TGCAGTGCTAGAGATCAGCGGGAGTTATCCGGGGAGCTGTTTTTT
TRBV7-8	TRBD2	TRBJ2-1	many	CASSSSGRYNEQFF	TGTGCCAGCAGCTCCAGCGGGAGGTATAATGAGCAGTTCTTC
TRBV7-2	TRBD1	TRBJ1-1	many	CASSSGQGNTEAFF	TGTGCCAGCAGCTCGGGACAGGGGAACACTGAAGCTTTCTTT
TRBV24-1	TRBD1	TRBJ2-1	many	CATSDTGGLDNEQFF	TGTGCCACCAGTGATACAGGGGGCCTGGACAATGAGCAGTTCTTC
TRBV5-1	.	TRBJ2-1	.	CASSLGLLIGVYNEQFF	TGCGCCAGCAGCTTGGGACTTTTGATTGGGGTCTACAATGAGCAGTTCTTC
TRBV5-1	.	TRBJ2-3	.	CASTRDAEGADTQYF	TGCGCCAGCACCCGGGACGCAGAGGGTGCAGATACGCAGTATTTT
TRBV2	TRBD1	TRBJ2-3	many	CASMKDRAADTQYF	TGTGCCAGCATGAAGGACAGGGCCGCAGATACGCAGTATTTT
TRBV7-9	.	TRBJ1-1	many	CASSLVGDPEAFF	TGTGCCAGCAGCTTAGTGGGGGACCCTGAAGCTTTCTTT
TRBV7-7	TRBD2	TRBJ2-5	.	CASSYQAGDGETQYF	TGTGCTAGCAGCTATCAAGCGGGGGACGGAGAGACCCAGTACTTC
TRBV2	TRBD1	TRBJ1-1	many	CASRGQGNMNTEAFF	TGTGCCAGCAGGGGACAGGGGAATATGAACACTGAAGCTTTCTTT
TRBV29-1	TRBD2	TRBJ2-5	.	CSVATSGESTQYF	TGCAGCGTAGCAACTAGCGGGGAATCGACCCAGTACTTC
TRBV7-2	.	TRBJ1-1	few	CASSFSHGGTEAFF	TGTGCCAGCAGCTTCTCCCATGGGGGGACTGAAGCTTTCTTT
TRBV29-1	.	TRBJ1-2	many	CSVTGYGYTF	TGCAGCGTGACTGGCTATGGCTACACCTTC
TRBV11-2	.	TRBJ2-1	few	CASSDGASSYNEQFF	TGTGCCAGCAGCGACGGCGCCTCCTCCTACAATGAGCAGTTCTTC
TRBV7-3	.	TRBJ2-7	many	CASSPRVARTPDF	TGTGCCAGCAGCCCCCGGGTAGCGCGAACCCCGGACTTC
TRBV20-1	.	TRBJ2-1	many	CSASSPTGTGYNEQFF	TGCAGTGCTTCAAGCCCCACCGGGACTGGCTACAATGAGCAGTTCTTC
TRBV20-1	TRBD2	TRBJ2-3	many	CSAEGTRQTDTQYF	TGCAGTGCTGAAGGGACTAGGCAAACAGATACGCAGTATTTT
TRBV10-3	.	TRBJ1-1	.	CAFSEGQPGAAFF	TGTGCCTTCAGTGAGGGGCAGCCTGGGGCGGCTTTCTTT
TRBV10-2	.	TRBJ1-1	.	CASSEARRMNTEAFF	TGCGCCAGCAGTGAGGCTCGACGGATGAACACTGAAGCTTTCTTT
TRBV6-6	TRBD2	TRBJ2-7	few	CASGSHSSGVSYEQYF	TGTGCCAGCGGGTCCCACTCCAGCGGGGTTTCGTACGAGCAGTACTTC